This T cell receptor beta chain was captured by sequencing in a study of T-cell memory formation after mild COVID-19. The CDR3 covers 15 residues. V was cut by 1 base and J by 1 base, with 11 bases left in between. TCRdb independently ran MiXCR on the 5' RACE reads; one entry per CDR3 protein. The table lists approximately 500,000 distinct CDR3 sequences, 20% to 30% of them singletons. A remark on this clonotype: No antigen is known for it.

Study observations and caveats: Cross-reactive memory apparently joined, as some responding clones appeared in pre-infection memory. The study found balanced CD4/CD8 in clones contracting day 15 to 85 and a CD4+ lean in later expanders.

The origin of this receptor is an adult woman who had mild COVID-19 (a few samples of this study predate the infection). Cell type and time point are not known. The sample taken for sequencing was PBMCs or a T cell subset sorted from them (not recorded which). The rearrangement joins TRBV12-3 or TRBV12-4 to TRBJ2-7, with no clear D. CDR3 in DNA: TGTGCCAGCAGTTTAGACATTTCGCCATCCTACGAGCAGTACTTC. Translation gives CASSLDISPSYEQYF.